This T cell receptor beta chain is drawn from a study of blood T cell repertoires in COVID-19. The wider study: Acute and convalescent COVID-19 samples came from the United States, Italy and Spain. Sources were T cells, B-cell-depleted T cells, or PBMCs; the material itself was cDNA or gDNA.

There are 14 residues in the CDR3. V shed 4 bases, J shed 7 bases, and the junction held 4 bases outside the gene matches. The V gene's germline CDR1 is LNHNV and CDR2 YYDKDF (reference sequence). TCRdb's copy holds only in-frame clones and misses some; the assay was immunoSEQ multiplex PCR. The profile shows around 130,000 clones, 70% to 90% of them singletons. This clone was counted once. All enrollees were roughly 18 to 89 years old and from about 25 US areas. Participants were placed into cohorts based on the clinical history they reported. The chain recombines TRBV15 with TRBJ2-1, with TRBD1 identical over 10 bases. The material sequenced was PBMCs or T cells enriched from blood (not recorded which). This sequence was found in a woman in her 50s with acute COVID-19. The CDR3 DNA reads TGTGCCACCAGCACCCGGGACAGGGGTAATGAGCAGTTCTTC. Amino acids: CATSTRDRGNEQFF.